Sequencing of this T cell receptor (beta chain) was carried out in a study of cytomegalovirus exposure and HLA in healthy donors. 13 Jbeta primers and 60 Vbeta primers were used for the PCR. Sequencing used immunoSEQ multiplex PCR; TCRdb keeps in-frame clones, though not all of them. The sample consists of under 150,000 clones, approximately 81% of them appearing once. This CDR3 region has 15 residues. Germline CDR1 SNHLY, CDR2 FYNNEI. V lost 6 bases to trimming and J lost 0 bases, with 14 bases between them. This clonotype was sampled from a woman aged 40 to 55 in good health and CMV-seropositive. The rearrangement uses TRBV2 and TRBJ1-2; tentatively, D is TRBD1 (6 bases). What was sequenced was PBMCs. The CDR3, as DNA: TGTGCCAGCAGCGGACAGAGTAGGACTAACTATGGCTACACCTTC. As protein: CASSGQSRTNYGYTF.